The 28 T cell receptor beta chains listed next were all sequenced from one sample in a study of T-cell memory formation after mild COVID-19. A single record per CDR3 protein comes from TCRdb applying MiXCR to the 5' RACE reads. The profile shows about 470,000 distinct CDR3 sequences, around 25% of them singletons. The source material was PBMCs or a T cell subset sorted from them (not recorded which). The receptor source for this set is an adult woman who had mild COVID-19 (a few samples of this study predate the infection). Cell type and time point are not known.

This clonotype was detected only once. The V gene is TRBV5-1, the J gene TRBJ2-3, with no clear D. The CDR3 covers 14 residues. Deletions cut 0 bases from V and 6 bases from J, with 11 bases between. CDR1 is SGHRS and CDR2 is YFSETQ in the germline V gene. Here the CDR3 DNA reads TGCGCCAGCAGCTTGGAGGAACCCTGGGATACGCAGTATTTT. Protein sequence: CASSLEEPWDTQYF.

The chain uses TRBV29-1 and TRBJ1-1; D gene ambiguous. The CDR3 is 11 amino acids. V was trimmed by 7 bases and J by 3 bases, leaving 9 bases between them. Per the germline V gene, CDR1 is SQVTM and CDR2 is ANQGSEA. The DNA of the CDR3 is TGCAGCGCCTCGCAGGACACTGAAGCTTTCTTT. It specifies CSASQDTEAFF.

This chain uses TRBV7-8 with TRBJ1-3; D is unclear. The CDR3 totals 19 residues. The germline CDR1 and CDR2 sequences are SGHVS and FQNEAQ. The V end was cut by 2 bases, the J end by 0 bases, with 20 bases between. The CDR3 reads CASSLSWWAPASSGNTIYF. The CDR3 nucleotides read TGTGCCAGCAGCTTATCTTGGTGGGCACCCGCCAGCTCTGGAAACACCATATATTTT.

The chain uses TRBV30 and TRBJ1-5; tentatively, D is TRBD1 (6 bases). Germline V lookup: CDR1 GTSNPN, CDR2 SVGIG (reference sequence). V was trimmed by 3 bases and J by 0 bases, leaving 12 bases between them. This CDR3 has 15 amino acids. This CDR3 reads CAWSQDSYSNQPQHF. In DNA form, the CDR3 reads TGTGCCTGGAGCCAGGACAGCTATAGCAATCAGCCCCAGCATTTT.

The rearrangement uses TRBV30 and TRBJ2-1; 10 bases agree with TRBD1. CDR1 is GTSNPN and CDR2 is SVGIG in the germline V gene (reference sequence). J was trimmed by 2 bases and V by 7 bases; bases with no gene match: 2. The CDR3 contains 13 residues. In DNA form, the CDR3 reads TGTGCCTTCGGACAGGGGGCCTACAATGAGCAGTTCTTC. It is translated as CAFGQGAYNEQFF.

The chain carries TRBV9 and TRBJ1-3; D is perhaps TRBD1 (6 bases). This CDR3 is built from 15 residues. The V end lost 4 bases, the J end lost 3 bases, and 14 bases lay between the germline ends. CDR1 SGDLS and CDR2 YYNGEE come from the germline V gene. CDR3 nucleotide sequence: TGTGCCAGCAGCACCGATACAGGGTTTGGAAACACCATATATTTT. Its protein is CASSTDTGFGNTIYF.

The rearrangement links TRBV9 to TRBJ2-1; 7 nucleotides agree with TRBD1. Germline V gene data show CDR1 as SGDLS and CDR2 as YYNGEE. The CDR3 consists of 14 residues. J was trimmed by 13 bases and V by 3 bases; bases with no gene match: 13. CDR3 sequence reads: CASSALDRAISQFF. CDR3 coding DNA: TGTGCCAGCAGCGCTCTAGACAGGGCTATCTCTCAGTTCTTC.

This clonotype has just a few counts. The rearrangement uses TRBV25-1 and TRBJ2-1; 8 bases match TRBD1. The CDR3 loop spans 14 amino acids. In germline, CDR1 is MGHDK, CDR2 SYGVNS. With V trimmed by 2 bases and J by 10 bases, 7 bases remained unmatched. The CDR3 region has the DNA TGTGCCAGCAGTGAAGGACAGGGTGAGGGAGAGCAGTTCTTC. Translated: CASSEGQGEGEQFF. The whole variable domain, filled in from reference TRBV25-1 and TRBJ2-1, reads EADIYQTPRYLVIGTGKKITLECSQTMGHDKMYWYQQDPGMELHLIHYSYGVNSTEKGDLSSESTVSRIRTEHFPLTLESARPSHTSQYLCASSEGQGEGEQFFGPGTRLTVL.

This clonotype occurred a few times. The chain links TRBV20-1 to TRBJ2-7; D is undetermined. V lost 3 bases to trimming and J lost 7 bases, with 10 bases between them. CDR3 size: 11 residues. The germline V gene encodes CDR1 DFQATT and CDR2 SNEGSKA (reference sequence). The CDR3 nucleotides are TGCAGTGCTAGCACCATCCGGGAGCAGTACTTC. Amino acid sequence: CSASTIREQYF.

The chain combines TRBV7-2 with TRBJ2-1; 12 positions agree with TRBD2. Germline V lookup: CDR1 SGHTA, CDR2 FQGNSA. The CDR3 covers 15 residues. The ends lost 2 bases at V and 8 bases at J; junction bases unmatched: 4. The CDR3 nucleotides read TGTGCCAGCAGCTTAAAGGCTAGCGGGGGGGATGAGCAGTTCTTC. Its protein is CASSLKASGGDEQFF.

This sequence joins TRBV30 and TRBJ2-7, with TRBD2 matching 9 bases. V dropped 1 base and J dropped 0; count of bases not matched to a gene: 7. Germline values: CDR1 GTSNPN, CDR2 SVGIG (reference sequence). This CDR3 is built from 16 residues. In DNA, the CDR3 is TGTGCCTGGAGTGGTAGCGGGAGATCAGGCTCCTACGAGCAGTACTTC. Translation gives CAWSGSGRSGSYEQYF.

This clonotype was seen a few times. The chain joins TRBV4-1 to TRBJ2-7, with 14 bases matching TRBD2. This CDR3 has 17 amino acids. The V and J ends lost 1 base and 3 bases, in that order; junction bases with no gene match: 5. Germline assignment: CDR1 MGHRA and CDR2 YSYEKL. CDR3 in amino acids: CASSQAVTSGGVYEQYF. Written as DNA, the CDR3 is TGCGCCAGCAGCCAAGCCGTGACTAGCGGGGGGGTCTACGAGCAGTACTTC.

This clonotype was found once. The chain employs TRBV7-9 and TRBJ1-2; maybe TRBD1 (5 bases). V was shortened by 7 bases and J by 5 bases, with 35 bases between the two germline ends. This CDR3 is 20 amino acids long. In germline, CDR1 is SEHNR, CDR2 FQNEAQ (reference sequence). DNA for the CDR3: TGTGCCAGCACCCACCCCCCGCTCGTCTTTACCCGGGACCCAGCGTATGGCTACACCTTC. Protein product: CASTHPPLVFTRDPAYGYTF.

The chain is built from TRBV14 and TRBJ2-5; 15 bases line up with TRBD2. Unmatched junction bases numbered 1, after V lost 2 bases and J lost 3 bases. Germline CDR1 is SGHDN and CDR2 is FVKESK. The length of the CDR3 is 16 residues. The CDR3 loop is CASSQWTSGREETQYF. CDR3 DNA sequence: TGTGCCAGCAGCCAATGGACTAGCGGGAGGGAAGAGACCCAGTACTTC. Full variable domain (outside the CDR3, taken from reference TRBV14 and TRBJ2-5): EAGVTQFPSHSVIEKGQTVTLRCDPISGHDNLYWYRRVMGKEIKFLLHFVKESKQDESGMPNNRFLAERTGGTYSTLKVQPAELEDSGVYFCASSQWTSGREETQYFGPGTRLLVL.

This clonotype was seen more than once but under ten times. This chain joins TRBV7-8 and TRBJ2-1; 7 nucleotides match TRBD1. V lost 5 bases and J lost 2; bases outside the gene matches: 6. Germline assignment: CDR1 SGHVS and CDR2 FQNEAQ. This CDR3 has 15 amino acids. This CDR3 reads CASSLTGDAYNEQFF. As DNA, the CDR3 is TGTGCCAGCAGCCTCACAGGGGACGCCTACAATGAGCAGTTCTTC.

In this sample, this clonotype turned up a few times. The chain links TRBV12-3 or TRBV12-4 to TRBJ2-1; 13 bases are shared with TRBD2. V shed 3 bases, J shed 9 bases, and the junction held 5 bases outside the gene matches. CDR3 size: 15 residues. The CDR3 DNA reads TGTGCCAGCAGTTTTGGACTAGCGGGAGCTAGTGAGCAGTTCTTC. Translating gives CASSFGLAGASEQFF.

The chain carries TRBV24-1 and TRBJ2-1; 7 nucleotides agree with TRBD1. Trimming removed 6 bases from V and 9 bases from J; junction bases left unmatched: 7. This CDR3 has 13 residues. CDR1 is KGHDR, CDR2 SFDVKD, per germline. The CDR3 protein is CATSRQGEVEQFF. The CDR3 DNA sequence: TGTGCCACCAGTAGACAGGGAGAAGTTGAGCAGTTCTTC.

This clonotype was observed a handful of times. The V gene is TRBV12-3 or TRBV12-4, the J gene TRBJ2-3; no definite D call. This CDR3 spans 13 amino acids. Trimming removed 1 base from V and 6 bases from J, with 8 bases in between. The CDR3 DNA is TGTGCCAGCAGTTTAGATGCCCCCGATACGCAGTATTTT. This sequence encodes CASSLDAPDTQYF.

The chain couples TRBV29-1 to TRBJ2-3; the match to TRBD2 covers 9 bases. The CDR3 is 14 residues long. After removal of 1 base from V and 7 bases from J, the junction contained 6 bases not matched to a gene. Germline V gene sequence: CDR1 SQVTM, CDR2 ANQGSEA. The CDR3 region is CSVEVAGVSNTQYF. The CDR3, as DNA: TGCAGCGTTGAAGTAGCGGGGGTGTCGAATACGCAGTATTTT.

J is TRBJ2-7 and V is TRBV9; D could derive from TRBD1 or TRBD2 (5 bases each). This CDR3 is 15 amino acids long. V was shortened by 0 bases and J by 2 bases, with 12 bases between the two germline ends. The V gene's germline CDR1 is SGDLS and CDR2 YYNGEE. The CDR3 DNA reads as TGTGCCAGCAGCGTAGAGTGGGGGAACACCTACGAGCAGTACTTC. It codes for CASSVEWGNTYEQYF.

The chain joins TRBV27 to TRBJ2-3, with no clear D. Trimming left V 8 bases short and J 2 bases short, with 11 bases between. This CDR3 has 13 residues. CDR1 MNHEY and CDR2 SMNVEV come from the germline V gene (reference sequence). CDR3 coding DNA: TGTGCCAGCCGCACATTTCTCACAGATACGCAGTATTTT. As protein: CASRTFLTDTQYF.

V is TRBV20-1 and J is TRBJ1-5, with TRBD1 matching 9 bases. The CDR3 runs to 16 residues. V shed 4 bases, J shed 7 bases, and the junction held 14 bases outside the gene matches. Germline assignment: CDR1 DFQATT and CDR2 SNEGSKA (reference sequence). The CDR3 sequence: CSATRDRENFEQPQHF. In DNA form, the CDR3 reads TGCAGTGCTACGAGGGACAGGGAGAACTTCGAGCAGCCCCAGCATTTT.

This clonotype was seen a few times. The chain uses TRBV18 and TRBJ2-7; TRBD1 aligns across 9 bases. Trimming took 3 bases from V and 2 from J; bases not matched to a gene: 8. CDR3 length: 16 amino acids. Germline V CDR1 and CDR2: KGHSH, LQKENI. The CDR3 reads CASSPTDRGATYEQYF. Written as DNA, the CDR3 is TGTGCCAGCTCACCTACCGACAGGGGGGCTACCTACGAGCAGTACTTC.

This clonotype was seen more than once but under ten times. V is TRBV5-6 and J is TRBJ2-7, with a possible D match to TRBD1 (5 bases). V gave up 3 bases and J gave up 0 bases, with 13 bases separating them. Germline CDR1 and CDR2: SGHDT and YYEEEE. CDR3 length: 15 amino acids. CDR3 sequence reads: CASSSRVLISYEQYF. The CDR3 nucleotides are TGTGCCAGCAGCTCCAGGGTCCTTATCTCCTACGAGCAGTACTTC.

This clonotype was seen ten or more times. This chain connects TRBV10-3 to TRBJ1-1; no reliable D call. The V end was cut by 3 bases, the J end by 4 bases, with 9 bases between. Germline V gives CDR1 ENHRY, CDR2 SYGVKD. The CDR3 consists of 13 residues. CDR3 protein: CAISDGVATEAFF. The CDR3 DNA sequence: TGTGCCATCAGTGATGGGGTAGCCACTGAAGCTTTCTTT.

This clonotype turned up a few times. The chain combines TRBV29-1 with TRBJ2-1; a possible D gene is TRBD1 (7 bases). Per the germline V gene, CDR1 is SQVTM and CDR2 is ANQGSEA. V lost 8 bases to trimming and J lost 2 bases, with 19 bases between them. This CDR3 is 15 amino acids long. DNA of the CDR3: TGCAGCCTCTTCACAGGGGACTCCACCTACAATGAGCAGTTCTTC. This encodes CSLFTGDSTYNEQFF.

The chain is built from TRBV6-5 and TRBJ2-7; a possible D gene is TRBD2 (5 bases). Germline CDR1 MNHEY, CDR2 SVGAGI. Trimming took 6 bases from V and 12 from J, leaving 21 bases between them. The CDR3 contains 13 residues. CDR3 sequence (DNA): TGTGCCAGCAGCCCCGGGGAAGCAAGAGCAGCGTACTTC. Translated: CASSPGEARAAYF.

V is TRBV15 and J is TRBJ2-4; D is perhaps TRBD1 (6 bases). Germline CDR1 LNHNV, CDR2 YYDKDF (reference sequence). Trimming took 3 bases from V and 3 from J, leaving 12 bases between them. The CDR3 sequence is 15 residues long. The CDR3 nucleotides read TGTGCCACCAGCAGGGACCGGGACAACAAAAACATTCAGTACTTC. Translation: CATSRDRDNKNIQYF.